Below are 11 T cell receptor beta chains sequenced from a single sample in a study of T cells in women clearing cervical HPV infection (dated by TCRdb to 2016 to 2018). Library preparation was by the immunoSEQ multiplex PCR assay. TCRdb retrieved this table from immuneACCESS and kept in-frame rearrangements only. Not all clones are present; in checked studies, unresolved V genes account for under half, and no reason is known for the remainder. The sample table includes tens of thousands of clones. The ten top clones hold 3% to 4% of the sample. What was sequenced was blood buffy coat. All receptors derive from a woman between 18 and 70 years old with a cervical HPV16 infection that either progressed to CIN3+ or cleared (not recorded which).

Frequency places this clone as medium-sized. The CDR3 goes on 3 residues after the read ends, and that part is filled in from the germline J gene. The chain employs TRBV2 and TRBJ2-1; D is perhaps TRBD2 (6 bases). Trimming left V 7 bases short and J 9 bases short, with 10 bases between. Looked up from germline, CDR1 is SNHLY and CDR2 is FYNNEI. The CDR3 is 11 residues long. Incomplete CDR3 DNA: TGTGCCAGCAAACTAGCTTCTGAG. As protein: CASKLASE. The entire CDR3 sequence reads CASKLASEQFF.

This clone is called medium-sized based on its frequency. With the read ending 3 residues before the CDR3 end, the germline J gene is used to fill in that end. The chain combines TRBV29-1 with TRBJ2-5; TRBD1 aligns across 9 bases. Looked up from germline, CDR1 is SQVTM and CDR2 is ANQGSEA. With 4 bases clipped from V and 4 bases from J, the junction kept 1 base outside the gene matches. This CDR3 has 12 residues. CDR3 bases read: TGCAGCGTTGCGGGACAGGGAGAGACC. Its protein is CSVAGQGET. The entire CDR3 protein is CSVAGQGETQYF.

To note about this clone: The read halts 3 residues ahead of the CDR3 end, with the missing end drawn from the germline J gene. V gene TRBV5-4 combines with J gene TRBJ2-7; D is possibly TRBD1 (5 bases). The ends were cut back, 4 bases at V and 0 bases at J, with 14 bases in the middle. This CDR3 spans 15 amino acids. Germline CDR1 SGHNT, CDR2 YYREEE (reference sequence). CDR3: CASSPEGAASYEQYF. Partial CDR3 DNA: TGTGCCAGCAGCCCGGAAGGGGCCGCCTCCTACGAG.

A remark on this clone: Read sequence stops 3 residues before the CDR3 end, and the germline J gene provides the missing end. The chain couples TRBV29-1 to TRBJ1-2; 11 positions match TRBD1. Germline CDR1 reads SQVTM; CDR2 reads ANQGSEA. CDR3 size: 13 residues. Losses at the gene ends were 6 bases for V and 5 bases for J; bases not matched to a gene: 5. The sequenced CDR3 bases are TGCAGCGTGGGACAGGGGGTTCCATATGGC. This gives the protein CSVGQGVPYG. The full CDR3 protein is CSVGQGVPYGYTF.

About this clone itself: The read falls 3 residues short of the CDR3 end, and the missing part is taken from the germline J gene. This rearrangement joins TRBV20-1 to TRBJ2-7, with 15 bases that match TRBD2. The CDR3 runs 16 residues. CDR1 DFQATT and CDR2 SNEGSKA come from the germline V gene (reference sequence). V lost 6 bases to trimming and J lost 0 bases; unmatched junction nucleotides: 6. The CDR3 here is CSASGTSGGTSYEQYF. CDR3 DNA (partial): TGCAGTGCGAGCGGGACTAGCGGGGGGACCTCCTACGAG.

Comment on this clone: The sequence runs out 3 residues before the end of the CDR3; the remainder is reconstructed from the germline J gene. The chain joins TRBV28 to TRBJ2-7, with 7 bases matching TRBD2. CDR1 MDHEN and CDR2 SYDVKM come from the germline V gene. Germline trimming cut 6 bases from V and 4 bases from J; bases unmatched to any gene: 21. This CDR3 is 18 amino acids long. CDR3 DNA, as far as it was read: TGTGCCAGCAGCTTCTCTAGCGGTCTCTTTGGAAAGAGATACGAG. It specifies CASSFSSGLFGKRYE. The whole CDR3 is CASSFSSGLFGKRYEQYF.

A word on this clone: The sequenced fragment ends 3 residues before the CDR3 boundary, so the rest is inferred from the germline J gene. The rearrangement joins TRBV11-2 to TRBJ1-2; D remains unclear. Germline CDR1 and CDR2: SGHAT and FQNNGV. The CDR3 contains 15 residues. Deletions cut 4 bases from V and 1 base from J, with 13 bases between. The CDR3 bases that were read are TGTGCCAGCAGCTCATTCTCTGGCCTTAACTATGGC. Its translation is CASSSFSGLNYG. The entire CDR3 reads CASSSFSGLNYGYTF.

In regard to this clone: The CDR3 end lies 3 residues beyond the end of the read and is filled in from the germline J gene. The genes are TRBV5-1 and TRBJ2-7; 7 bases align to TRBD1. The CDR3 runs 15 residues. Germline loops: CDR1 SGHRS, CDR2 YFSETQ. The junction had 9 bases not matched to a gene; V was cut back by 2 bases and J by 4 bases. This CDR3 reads CASSFEMGQLYEQYF. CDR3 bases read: TGCGCCAGCAGCTTCGAAATGGGACAGTTGTACGAG.

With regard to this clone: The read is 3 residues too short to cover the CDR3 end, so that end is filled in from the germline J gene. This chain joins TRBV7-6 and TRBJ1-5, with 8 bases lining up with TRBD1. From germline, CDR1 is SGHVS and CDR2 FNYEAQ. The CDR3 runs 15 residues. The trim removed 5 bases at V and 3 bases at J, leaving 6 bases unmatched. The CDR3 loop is CASSPEQGANQPQHF. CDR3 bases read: TGTGCCAGCAGCCCCGAGCAGGGGGCCAATCAGCCC.

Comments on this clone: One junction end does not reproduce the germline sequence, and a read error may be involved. The CDR3 bases that were read are TGCGCCAGCAGCACCGGATTGACAGGGGGGTATGGC. This translates into CASSTGLTGGYG. In full, the CDR3 is CASSTGLTGGYGYTF. V usage is TRBV4-2 and J usage is TRBJ1-2; 9 nucleotides line up with TRBD1. The read is 3 residues too short to cover the CDR3 end, so that end is filled in from the germline J gene. This CDR3 region has 15 residues. Germline-derived CDR1 and CDR2 are LGHNA and YNFKEQ.

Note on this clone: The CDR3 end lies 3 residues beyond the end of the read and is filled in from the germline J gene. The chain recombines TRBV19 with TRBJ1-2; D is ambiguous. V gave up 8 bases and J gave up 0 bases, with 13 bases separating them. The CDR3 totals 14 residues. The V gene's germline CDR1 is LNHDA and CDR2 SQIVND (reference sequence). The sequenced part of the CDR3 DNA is TGTGCCAGTGGGCTGAAAAGTGCTAACTATGGC. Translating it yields CASGLKSANYG. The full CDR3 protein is CASGLKSANYGYTF.